This is a list of T cell receptor beta chains from one sample in a study of cytotoxic CD8 clonotypes in ibrutinib-treated CLL. Only in-frame clones appear in the TCRdb table, and some are missing; sequencing was by immunoSEQ multiplex PCR. The sample has 75,000 to 80,000 clones; approximately 87% are singletons. Sample: PBMCs, taken after 24 months of ibrutinib treatment. These receptors all come from a human donor with chronic lymphocytic leukemia. Each CDR3 is given with its conserved first and last residue. A D gene is named only where the DNA matches it firmly. Not every row has a clone size; where given, it reads once, few, many or a size class.

J gene: TRBJ2-3
V gene: TRBV6-1
clone size: once
D gene: TRBD1
CDR3 DNA: TGTGCCAGCAGACTCGACAGGGGAGCAGATACGCAGTATTTT
CDR3 protein: CASRLDRGADTQYF

J gene: TRBJ1-5
V gene: TRBV2
clone size: .
D gene: .
CDR3 DNA: TGTGCCAGCAGTCCACAGGGAAGCAATCAGCCCCAGCATTTT
CDR3 protein: CASSPQGSNQPQHF

J gene: TRBJ2-7
V gene: TRBV21-1
clone size: once
D gene: .
CDR3 DNA: TGTGCCAGCAGCAAAGATAGGGACAGGGCCACCTACGAGCAGTACTTC
CDR3 protein: CASSKDRDRATYEQYF

J gene: TRBJ2-5
V gene: TRBV7-2
clone size: .
D gene: .
CDR3 DNA: TGTGCCAGCAGCATACAGGGGGGGAGGGAGACCCAGTACTTC
CDR3 protein: CASSIQGGRETQYF

J gene: TRBJ2-5
V gene: TRBV27
clone size: once
D gene: TRBD2
CDR3 DNA: TGTGCCAGCAGGGGGCTAGCGGGAGCCGTCCCGGAGACCCAGTACTTC
CDR3 protein: CASRGLAGAVPETQYF

J gene: TRBJ2-7
V gene: TRBV25-1
clone size: once
D gene: TRBD2
CDR3 DNA: TGTGCCAGCACCGCTAGCGGTAGCTCCTACGAGCAGTACTTC
CDR3 protein: CASTASGSSYEQYF

J gene: TRBJ1-3
V gene: TRBV7-2
clone size: few
D gene: .
CDR3 DNA: TGTGCCAGCAGCTGGCGGCGGGGGCTAATATCTGGAAACACCATATATTTT
CDR3 protein: CASSWRRGLISGNTIYF

J gene: TRBJ2-3
V gene: TRBV6-1
clone size: .
D gene: .
CDR3 DNA: TGTGCCAGCAGTGAAGTTGACGGCTCTAGCACAGATACGCAGTATTTT
CDR3 protein: CASSEVDGSSTDTQYF

J gene: TRBJ2-7
V gene: TRBV5-1
clone size: .
D gene: .
CDR3 DNA: TGCGCCAGCAGCTTCACAGATACGGGGGAGCAGTACTTC
CDR3 protein: CASSFTDTGEQYF

J gene: TRBJ1-3
V gene: TRBV19
clone size: .
D gene: .
CDR3 DNA: TGTGCCAGTAGTATGCAGACGGGGTTCTCTGGAAACACCATATATTTT
CDR3 protein: CASSMQTGFSGNTIYF